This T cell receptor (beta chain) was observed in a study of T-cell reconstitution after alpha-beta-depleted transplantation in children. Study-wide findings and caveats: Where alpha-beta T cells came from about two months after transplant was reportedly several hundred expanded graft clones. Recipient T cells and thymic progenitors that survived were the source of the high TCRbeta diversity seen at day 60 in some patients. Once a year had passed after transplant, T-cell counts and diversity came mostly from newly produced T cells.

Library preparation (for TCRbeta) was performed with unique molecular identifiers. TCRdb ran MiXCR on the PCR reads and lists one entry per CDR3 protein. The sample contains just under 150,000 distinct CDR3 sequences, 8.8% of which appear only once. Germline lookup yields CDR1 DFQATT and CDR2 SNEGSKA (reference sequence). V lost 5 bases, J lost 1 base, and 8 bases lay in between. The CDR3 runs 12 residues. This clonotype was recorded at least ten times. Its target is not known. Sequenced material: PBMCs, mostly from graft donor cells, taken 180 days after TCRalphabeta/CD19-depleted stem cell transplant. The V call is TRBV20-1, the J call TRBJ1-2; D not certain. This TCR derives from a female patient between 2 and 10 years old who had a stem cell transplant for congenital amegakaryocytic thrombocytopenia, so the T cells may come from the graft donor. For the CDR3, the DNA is TGCAGTGCTGCGGCGGATAACTATGGCTACACCTTC. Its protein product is CSAAADNYGYTF.